These T cell receptor beta chains were read from a single sample in a study of identical twins. TCRdb re-derived calls from the 5' RACE reads in MiXCR, one entry per CDR3 protein. The sample has 250,000 to 300,000 distinct CDR3 sequences, 6.5% to 9.5% seen once; the top ten hold less than 4%. These data are also associated with another study on yellow fever vaccine responses in identical twins.

Material for sequencing was CD8+ T cells sorted from blood. All receptors come from a young woman in good health. CDR3s include the opening cysteine and the closing phenylalanine or tryptophan. A D gene is named only where the DNA matches it firmly. A row's size may be missing; if present it is once, few, many or a size class.

>few|.|TRBJ2-2|TRBV27
CASSIQGSGELFF
TGTGCCAGCAGCATACAGGGATCGGGGGAGCTGTTTTTT
>few|.|TRBJ1-6|TRBV28
CASSVTGNSPLHF
TGTGCCAGCAGTGTGACTGGTAATTCACCCCTCCACTTT
>many|TRBD1|TRBJ2-1|TRBV9
CASSNRGYNEQFF
TGTGCCAGCAGCAACAGGGGATACAATGAGCAGTTCTTC
>few|.|TRBJ1-2|TRBV11-2
CASSLVATAYGYTF
TGTGCCAGCAGCTTAGTCGCGACAGCCTATGGCTACACCTTC
>.|.|TRBJ2-7|TRBV20-1
CSAAGGEYEQYF
TGCAGTGCTGCAGGGGGGGAGTACGAGCAGTACTTC
>.|.|TRBJ1-2|TRBV7-6
CASSPRGTLYGYTF
TGTGCCAGCAGCCCAAGGGGGACGTTATATGGCTACACCTTC
>many|.|TRBJ2-7|TRBV29-1
CSVDRGREQYF
TGCAGCGTTGACAGGGGAAGAGAGCAGTACTTC
>few|TRBD2|TRBJ2-3|TRBV4-3
CASSPGSLAGGPWLADTQYF
TGCGCCAGCAGCCCCGGTTCGTTAGCGGGAGGGCCTTGGCTGGCAGATACGCAGTATTTT
>.|.|TRBJ1-2|TRBV20-1
CSASEESYGYTF
TGCAGTGCTAGCGAGGAGTCCTATGGCTACACCTTC
>many|.|TRBJ2-1|TRBV11-2
CASSFEGSYNEQFF
TGTGCCAGCAGCTTCGAGGGGTCCTACAATGAGCAGTTCTTC
>many|.|TRBJ2-5|TRBV13
CASSLAAGVETQYF
TGTGCCAGCAGCTTAGCTGCAGGGGTCGAGACCCAGTACTTC
>.|.|TRBJ1-1|TRBV20-1
CSARGGGLNTEAFF
TGCAGTGCCCGAGGAGGCGGGTTGAACACTGAAGCTTTCTTT
>few|.|TRBJ2-3|TRBV7-6
CASSLSGPPSTQYF
TGTGCCAGCAGCCTAAGCGGTCCGCCGTCTACGCAGTATTTT
>few|TRBD2|TRBJ2-1|TRBV5-6
CASSLVGWTSLGNEQFF
TGTGCCAGCAGCTTGGTTGGATGGACTAGCCTGGGGAATGAGCAGTTCTTC
>many|TRBD2|TRBJ2-1|TRBV5-1
CASSLLLAGETYNEQFF
TGCGCCAGCAGCTTGCTCTTAGCGGGAGAGACCTACAATGAGCAGTTCTTC
>.|TRBD2|TRBJ2-2|TRBV5-1
CASSSRLTSGIGSGELFF
TGCGCCAGCAGTTCCCGGCTGACTAGCGGGATAGGATCCGGGGAGCTGTTTTTT
>many|TRBD1|TRBJ2-1|TRBV29-1
CSAPSGTGSNEQFF
TGCAGCGCTCCCTCCGGGACAGGGAGCAATGAGCAGTTCTTC
>few|TRBD1|TRBJ2-7|TRBV5-6
CASSIRQGKTYEQYF
TGTGCCAGCAGCATTCGACAGGGAAAAACCTACGAGCAGTACTTC
>many|.|TRBJ2-7|TRBV7-9
CASSLDSPYEQYF
TGTGCCAGCAGCTTGGACTCTCCCTACGAGCAGTACTTC
>.|TRBD2|TRBJ2-1|TRBV6-2/TRBV6-3
CASRGGLAETYNEQFF
TGTGCCAGCAGGGGTGGGCTAGCGGAGACCTACAATGAGCAGTTCTTC
>many|.|TRBJ2-7|TRBV11-2
CASSLDIGHNAYEQYF
TGTGCCAGCAGCTTAGATATAGGGCACAATGCCTACGAGCAGTACTTC
>few|.|TRBJ2-5|TRBV12-3/TRBV12-4
CASSFQLYPPPNSRIHYGSETQYF
TGTGCCAGCAGTTTCCAACTATATCCCCCTCCGAATAGCCGAATCCACTACGGTAGTGAGACCCAGTACTTC
>many|.|TRBJ2-7|TRBV7-6
CASSLSAGLGSYEQYF
TGTGCCAGCAGCCTGAGTGCAGGGCTAGGCTCCTACGAGCAGTACTTC
>few|.|TRBJ1-4|TRBV10-3
CAIRRTTDTNEKLFF
TGTGCCATCAGGAGAACGACAGATACTAATGAAAAACTGTTTTTT
>.|.|TRBJ1-1|TRBV12-3/TRBV12-4
CASSPTPGDWAEAFF
TGTGCCAGCAGTCCTACCCCGGGGGATTGGGCTGAAGCTTTCTTT
>many|.|TRBJ2-7|TRBV7-9
CASSPPSAYEQYF
TGTGCCAGCAGCCCCCCATCGGCCTACGAGCAGTACTTC
>many|.|TRBJ2-2|TRBV5-1
CASGDRTRTGELFF
TGCGCCAGCGGAGACAGGACCCGGACCGGGGAGCTGTTTTTT
>.|.|TRBJ2-7|TRBV28
CASRKDRISYEQYF
TGTGCCAGCAGGAAAGACAGGATTTCCTACGAGCAGTACTTC
>.|TRBD2|TRBJ2-7|TRBV28
CASSLRSSGRDEQYF
TGTGCCAGCAGTTTAAGGTCTAGCGGGAGGGACGAGCAGTACTTC
>.|TRBD2|TRBJ2-4|TRBV19
CASSSRLAGEGNIQYF
TGTGCCAGTAGTTCCAGACTAGCGGGAGAGGGAAACATTCAGTACTTC
>few|TRBD2|TRBJ2-7|TRBV6-1
CASSEEPGGPHEQYF
TGTGCCAGCAGTGAAGAACCGGGGGGGCCCCACGAGCAGTACTTC
>few|.|TRBJ2-7|TRBV5-1
CASRRASSYEQYF
TGCGCCAGCAGACGGGCCTCTTCCTACGAGCAGTACTTC
>many|.|TRBJ2-1|TRBV6-6
CASSYGQGPIF
TGTGCCAGCAGTTACGGACAAGGTCCGATCTTC
>few|TRBD2|TRBJ2-3|TRBV27
CASSDSGLAGVQYF
TGTGCCAGCAGTGACTCGGGACTAGCGGGAGTGCAGTATTTT
>many|TRBD2|TRBJ2-7|TRBV28
CANPGLAYYEQYF
TGTGCCAACCCGGGACTAGCATACTACGAGCAGTACTTC
>.|.|TRBJ2-3|TRBV6-4
CASSEGYSTDTQYF
TGTGCCAGCAGTGAGGGCTACAGCACAGATACGCAGTATTTT
>many|.|TRBJ2-6|TRBV2
CASSGNSDSSGANVLTF
TGTGCCAGCAGCGGGAACAGTGATAGCTCTGGGGCCAACGTCCTGACTTTC
>.|.|TRBJ2-1|TRBV3-1
CASSQDYRATAGPYNEQFF
TGTGCCAGCAGCCAAGATTACAGGGCTACCGCGGGACCGTACAATGAGCAGTTCTTC
>few|.|TRBJ1-4|TRBV28
CASSLSVTYNEKLFF
TGTGCCAGCAGTTTAAGCGTGACATATAATGAAAAACTGTTTTTT
>.|TRBD2|TRBJ2-3|TRBV24-1
CATSESGTRHTDTQYF
TGTGCCACCAGTGAATCCGGGACTAGACACACAGATACGCAGTATTTT
>.|TRBD1|TRBJ2-2|TRBV12-3/TRBV12-4
CASSLWDRPTGELFF
TGTGCCAGCAGTTTATGGGACAGACCTACCGGGGAGCTGTTTTTT
>.|.|TRBJ2-3|TRBV7-2
CASSLAGARDTQYF
TGTGCCAGCAGCTTAGCAGGGGCTCGAGATACGCAGTATTTT
>few|.|TRBJ2-1|TRBV28
CASSPPGTTYNEQFF
TGTGCCAGCAGTCCTCCGGGGACAACCTACAATGAGCAGTTCTTC
>few|.|TRBJ2-7|TRBV14
CASSGLRDGPYEQYF
TGTGCCAGCAGCGGTTTACGGGACGGTCCCTACGAGCAGTACTTC
>few|.|TRBJ1-1|TRBV21-1
CASSKIRDRGPETEAFF
TGTGCCAGCAGCAAAATCCGGGACAGGGGCCCGGAGACTGAAGCTTTCTTT
>many|.|TRBJ1-4|TRBV12-3/TRBV12-4
CATPGLRGGEKLFF
TGTGCCACCCCAGGGCTCAGGGGAGGTGAAAAACTGTTTTTT
>many|.|TRBJ2-7|TRBV12-3/TRBV12-4
CASSLSPEQYF
TGTGCCAGCAGTTTATCACCCGAGCAGTACTTC